This T cell receptor (beta chain) derives from a study of blood T cell repertoires in COVID-19. On the study more broadly: Both acute and convalescent COVID-19 samples were obtained from the United States, Italy and Spain.

Original processing notes: Amplification of reference gene primers provided the estimated nucleated cell counts. Sequenced by immunoSEQ multiplex PCR; TCRdb stores in-frame clones only, minus some. V and J calls and clone size come straight from that table; D and trimming were deduced from the DNA. The sample includes 130,000 to 150,000 clones, 84% of them seen just once. The CDR3 consists of 15 residues. The V gene lost 5 bases and the J gene lost 2 bases, with 15 bases spanning the gap. Germline values: CDR1 SGHVS, CDR2 FQNEAQ. The TCR sequence derives from a human donor in a cohort sampled during active COVID-19. Sequencing was done on a sample of peripheral blood. This chain links TRBV7-8 with TRBJ1-2, with D possibly TRBD1 on 6 matching bases. The CDR3 DNA reads as TGTGCCAGCAGCCGAACAGGGCTAACAAACTATGGCTACACCTTC. This sequence encodes CASSRTGLTNYGYTF.